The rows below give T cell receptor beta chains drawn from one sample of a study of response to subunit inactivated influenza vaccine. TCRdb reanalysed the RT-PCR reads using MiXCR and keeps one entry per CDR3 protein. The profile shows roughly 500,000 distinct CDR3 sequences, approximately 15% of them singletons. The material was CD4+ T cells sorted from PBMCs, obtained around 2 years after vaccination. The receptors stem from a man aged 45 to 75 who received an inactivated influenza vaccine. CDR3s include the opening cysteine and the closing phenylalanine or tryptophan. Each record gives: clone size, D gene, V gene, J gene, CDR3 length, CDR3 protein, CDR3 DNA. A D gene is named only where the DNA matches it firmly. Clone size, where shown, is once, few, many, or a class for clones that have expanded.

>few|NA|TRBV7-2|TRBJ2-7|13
CASSPRLVLEQYF
TGTGCCAGCAGTCCCCGCCTAGTTCTCGAGCAGTACTTC
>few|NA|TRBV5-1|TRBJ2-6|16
CASSLGTASGANVLTF
TGCGCCAGCAGCTTGGGAACGGCCTCTGGGGCCAACGTCCTGACTTTC
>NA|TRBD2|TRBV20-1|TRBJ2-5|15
CSARDPASGQETQYF
TGCAGTGCTAGAGATCCAGCTAGCGGACAAGAGACCCAGTACTTC
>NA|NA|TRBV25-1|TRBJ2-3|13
CASSQINGGTQYF
TGTGCCAGCAGTCAAATAAACGGGGGTACGCAGTATTTT
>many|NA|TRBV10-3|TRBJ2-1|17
CATRRGPSIRSYNEQFF
TGTGCCACGCGAAGGGGACCGTCAATTAGATCCTACAATGAGCAGTTCTTC
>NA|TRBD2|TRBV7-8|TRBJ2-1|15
CASSLGTSGIYEQFF
TGTGCCAGCAGCCTTGGGACTAGCGGGATTTATGAGCAGTTCTTC
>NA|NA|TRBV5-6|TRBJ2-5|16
CASSTPDTGPKETQYF
TGTGCCAGCAGCACCCCGGACACAGGGCCAAAAGAGACCCAGTACTTC
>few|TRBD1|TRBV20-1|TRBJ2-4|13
CSAIRQGANIQYF
TGCAGTGCTATACGACAGGGGGCGAACATTCAGTACTTC
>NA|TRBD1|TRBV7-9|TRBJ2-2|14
CASSVQGATGELFF
TGTGCCAGCAGCGTACAGGGGGCTACCGGGGAGCTGTTTTTT
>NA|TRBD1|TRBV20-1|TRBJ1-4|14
CRAREGQGYEKLFF
TGCAGAGCTAGAGAAGGACAGGGATATGAAAAACTGTTTTTT
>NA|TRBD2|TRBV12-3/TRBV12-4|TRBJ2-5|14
CASSRLAGYETQYF
TGTGCCAGCAGTCGTCTAGCGGGATACGAGACCCAGTACTTC